Following are 30 T cell receptor beta chains from one sample sequenced in a study of T-cell reconstitution after alpha-beta-depleted transplantation in children listed by TCRdb under 2016. The method was PCR. Reads for this sample came from an Illumina HiSeq 2500. TCR library preparation used molecular barcoding, with unique molecular identifiers applied to normalize quantification of the TCRbeta repertoire. The raw public data were reprocessed by TCRdb itself: fastp quality trimming at Q25, MiXCR clonotype calling, in-frame beta chains only. Rows with one shared CDR3 protein collapse into an entry with the most common genes and DNA. The sample has approximately 230,000 distinct CDR3 sequences on record, 20% to 30% of them singletons. About 4.8% of the sample is taken by the ten largest. The sample's treatment or condition label is to be understood as: allogeneic hematopoietic cell transplantation with graft depleted of TCRalphabeta T cells and CD19 B cells.

This specimen consisted of PBMCs, mostly from graft donor cells, obtained 360 days after TCRalphabeta/CD19-depleted stem cell transplant. These receptors were collected from a female patient aged 2-9 years who had a stem cell transplant for congenital amegakaryocytic thrombocytopenia, so the T cells may come from the graft donor.

This clonotype was picked up one time. The V call is TRBV27, the J call TRBJ2-3; D is unresolved. The germline CDR1 and CDR2 sequences are MNHEY and SMNVEV (reference sequence). The CDR3 extends over 12 amino acids. V shed 2 bases and J shed 6 bases, with 6 bases lying between them. The CDR3 DNA reads as TGTGCCAGCAGTTTACTTAGGGATACGCAGTATTTT. This codes for CASSLLRDTQYF.

This clonotype was observed at least ten times. J is TRBJ2-3 and V is TRBV10-3; 10 positions agree with TRBD2. There are 16 residues in the CDR3. The germline gives CDR1 ENHRY, CDR2 SYGVKD. V lost 0 bases to trimming and J lost 4 bases; unmatched junction nucleotides: 4. The CDR3 coding sequence is TGTGCCATCAGTGAGTCTAGGCTAGCGGGAGCAGATACGCAGTATTTT. Its translation is CAISESRLAGADTQYF.

The chain uses TRBV12-3 or TRBV12-4 and TRBJ2-3, with TRBD2 identical over 9 bases. The junction had 8 bases not matched to a gene; V was cut back by 1 base and J by 3 bases. This CDR3 comprises 17 residues. The CDR3 nucleotides read TGTGCCAGCAGTTTAGACGGCGCGGGGGGGGAAACAGATACGCAGTATTTT. Protein sequence: CASSLDGAGGETDTQYF.

This clonotype has a handful of counts. The chain employs TRBV12-3 or TRBV12-4 and TRBJ2-2; 8 nucleotides align to TRBD1. This CDR3 contains 17 residues. V lost 2 bases, J lost 6 bases, and 11 bases stayed unmatched. CDR3 loop: CASSLSPRTGYSGELFF. For the CDR3, the DNA is TGTGCCAGCAGTTTAAGCCCCCGGACAGGGTACTCCGGGGAGCTGTTTTTT.

In this sample, this clonotype turned up a few times. V usage is TRBV28 and J usage is TRBJ1-6; a possible D gene is TRBD1 (5 bases). V was pared by 6 bases and J by 14 bases, with 23 bases between. Germline CDR1 reads MDHEN; CDR2 reads SYDVKM. The CDR3 contains 15 residues. CDR3 region: CASSPGGGRGLALHF. CDR3 DNA sequence: TGTGCCAGCAGCCCTGGTGGGGGGAGGGGTTTAGCCCTCCACTTT. Drawing the rest from reference TRBV28 and TRBJ1-6, the complete variable domain is DVKVTQSSRYLVKRTGEKVFLECVQDMDHENMFWYRQDPGLGLRLIYFSYDVKMKEKGDIPEGYSVSREKKERFSLILESASTNQTSMYLCASSPGGGRGLALHFGNGTRLTVT.

The V call is TRBV29-1, the J call TRBJ2-2; D ambiguous. CDR1 is SQVTM and CDR2 is ANQGSEA in the germline V gene. The CDR3 covers 16 residues. V was clipped by 0 bases and J by 6 bases, with 17 bases between them. The CDR3 spells CSVEDDNPGRAGELFF. CDR3 nucleotides: TGCAGCGTTGAAGACGATAATCCGGGTCGGGCCGGGGAGCTGTTTTTT.

This sequence joins TRBV4-1 and TRBJ2-7, with 7 bases fitting TRBD1. CDR3 length equals 15 residues. The germline V gene has CDR1 MGHRA and CDR2 YSYEKL. With 1 base clipped from V and 2 bases from J, the junction kept 5 bases outside the gene matches. The CDR3 DNA sequence: TGCGCCAGCAGCCAAGCCGGGACAGCGACCTACGAGCAGTACTTC. Translation gives CASSQAGTATYEQYF.

In its sample, this clonotype was seen a few times. V usage is TRBV4-1 and J usage is TRBJ1-4; tentative D call: TRBD1 (5 bases). With 2 bases removed from V and 4 bases from J, the gap between germline ends came to 8 bases. CDR3 length equals 14 residues. Germline V gene lookup returns CDR1 MGHRA and CDR2 YSYEKL. The CDR3 DNA follows: TGCGCCAGCAGCCAACGAGACAGTAATGAAAAACTGTTTTTT. Translating it yields CASSQRDSNEKLFF.

The V gene is TRBV24-1, the J gene TRBJ2-2, with TRBD1 as a possible D gene (6 bases). V was cut by 2 bases and J by 6 bases, with 21 bases left in between. Germline CDR1 KGHDR, CDR2 SFDVKD. This CDR3 region has 18 residues. For the CDR3, the DNA is TGTGCCACCAGTGATTGGTATCCCCCTGCAGGGGTGGCCGGGGAGCTGTTTTTT. This sequence encodes CATSDWYPPAGVAGELFF.

This clonotype was seen a few times. V and J are TRBV4-2 and TRBJ2-7; D is ambiguous. V shed 3 bases and J shed 2 bases, with 14 bases lying between them. This CDR3 has 15 residues. CDR1 is LGHNA, CDR2 YNFKEQ, per germline. CDR3 nucleotides: TGTGCCAGCAGCCAGTCGCTTGGGGATCCCTACGAGCAGTACTTC. This sequence encodes CASSQSLGDPYEQYF.

The chain employs TRBV3-1 and TRBJ2-5; D might be TRBD1 or TRBD2, each matching 5 bases. V lost 3 bases and J 1 base, leaving 24 bases between the germline ends. The CDR3 is 19 residues long. The germline V gene has CDR1 LGHDT and CDR2 YNNKEL (reference sequence). The DNA for the CDR3 is TGTGCCAGCAGCCAGGGGGTCGGTACGGCACATAAAACCCAAGAGACCCAGTACTTC. Translated, it gives CASSQGVGTAHKTQETQYF.

This chain joins TRBV25-1 and TRBJ1-3, with 7 bases matching TRBD1. J gave up 1 base and V 4 bases, and 4 bases lay outside the gene matches. The CDR3 covers 15 residues. The germline CDR1 and CDR2 sequences are MGHDK and SYGVNS. This CDR3 is CASSAGGGSGNTIYF. The CDR3, as DNA: TGTGCCAGCAGTGCAGGGGGAGGGTCTGGAAACACCATATATTTT. Filled out from reference TRBV25-1 and TRBJ1-3, the complete variable domain reads EADIYQTPRYLVIGTGKKITLECSQTMGHDKMYWYQQDPGMELHLIHYSYGVNSTEKGDLSSESTVSRIRTEHFPLTLESARPSHTSQYLCASSAGGGSGNTIYFGEGSWLTVV.

The J gene is TRBJ2-5, the V gene TRBV7-8; perhaps TRBD1 as D (5 bases). V was trimmed by 0 bases and J by 4 bases, leaving 18 bases between them. CDR3 size: 17 residues. Germline V gives CDR1 SGHVS, CDR2 FQNEAQ. Here the CDR3 DNA reads TGTGCCAGCAGCTTAGCTGTAAGTGTCGACAGCGCAGAGACCCAGTACTTC. It translates to CASSLAVSVDSAETQYF.

This clonotype was detected a few times. The V gene is TRBV24-1, the J gene TRBJ2-3, with TRBD1 matching 7 bases. CDR3 length equals 12 residues. The germline V gene has CDR1 KGHDR and CDR2 SFDVKD. The ends lost 4 bases at V and 9 bases at J; junction bases unmatched: 3. The CDR3 region has the DNA TGTGCCACCAGTGACCGACAGGGAACGCAGTATTTT. Protein product: CATSDRQGTQYF.

V and J are TRBV4-1 and TRBJ2-7; 10 positions agree with TRBD1. The CDR3 covers 14 residues. The ends lost 2 bases at V and 4 bases at J; junction bases unmatched: 2. Germline CDR1 and CDR2: MGHRA and YSYEKL. CDR3 residues: CASSQLDRGYEQYF. The CDR3 DNA sequence: TGCGCCAGCAGCCAACTGGACAGGGGGTACGAGCAGTACTTC.

This chain joins TRBV7-9 and TRBJ1-1, with TRBD1 matching 7 bases. Germline V lookup: CDR1 SEHNR, CDR2 FQNEAQ (reference sequence). The length of the CDR3 is 13 residues. V lost 1 base, J lost 10 bases, and 6 bases stayed unmatched. The CDR3 DNA follows: TGTGCCAGCAGCTTAGAAGGGGGCTCCGGAGCTTTCTTT. Translated: CASSLEGGSGAFF. The full variable domain, completed using reference TRBV7-9 and TRBJ1-1, is DTGVSQNPRHKITKRGQNVTFRCDPISEHNRLYWYRQTLGQGPEFLTYFQNEAQLEKSRLLSDRFSAERPKGSFSTLEIQRTEQGDSAMYLCASSLEGGSGAFFGQGTRLTVV.

The chain joins TRBV7-2 to TRBJ1-1, with 8 bases that match TRBD1. J was trimmed by 6 bases and V by 0 bases; bases with no gene match: 15. Germline CDR1 is SGHTA and CDR2 is FQGNSA. The CDR3 is 18 amino acids. The CDR3 bases are TGTGCCAGCAGCTTAGCCCCGGACAGGGCCCTTATTTGGGCTGAAGCTTTCTTT. This sequence encodes CASSLAPDRALIWAEAFF.

Only a few counts were recorded for this clonotype. The chain has TRBV20-1 and TRBJ2-3, with TRBD1 identical over 8 bases. Germline V gene sequence: CDR1 DFQATT, CDR2 SNEGSKA (reference sequence). This CDR3 has 13 amino acids. J gave up 2 bases and V 3 bases, and 1 base lay outside the gene matches. CDR3 region: CSARDRVTDTQYF. The DNA of the CDR3 is TGCAGTGCTAGGGACAGGGTCACAGATACGCAGTATTTT.

In its sample, this clonotype was seen many times. V is TRBV6-5 and J is TRBJ2-7; D gene uncertain. Trimming stripped 0 bases from V and 6 bases from J, with 18 bases between. The CDR3 is 16 residues long. Germline V gene data show CDR1 as MNHEY and CDR2 as SVGAGI. The CDR3 loop is CASSYSFPAVLREQYF. In nucleotides, the CDR3 is TGTGCCAGCAGTTACTCGTTTCCAGCCGTGTTGCGCGAGCAGTACTTC.

This clonotype was picked up a small number of times. V is TRBV11-2 and J is TRBJ2-2, with D maybe TRBD2 (6 bases). This CDR3 has 15 amino acids. The germline V gene has CDR1 SGHAT and CDR2 FQNNGV. The V gene lost 3 bases and the J gene lost 6 bases, with 14 bases spanning the gap. The CDR3 sequence is CASSFLRGGAGELFF. The CDR3 nucleotides are TGTGCCAGCAGCTTTCTGCGGGGTGGCGCCGGGGAGCTGTTTTTT.

The V gene is TRBV29-1, the J gene TRBJ2-3; a weak D match, TRBD2 (5 bases). CDR1 is SQVTM, CDR2 ANQGSEA, per germline. This CDR3 contains 14 residues. The V gene lost 3 bases and the J gene lost 0 bases, with 10 bases spanning the gap. The CDR3 here is CSVESRTSTDTQYF. CDR3 coding DNA: TGCAGCGTTGAGTCCCGGACTAGCACAGATACGCAGTATTTT.

This clonotype came up a few times. The chain links TRBV7-6 to TRBJ2-1, with 11 bases aligning to TRBD1. Trimming removed 4 bases from V and 7 bases from J; junction bases left unmatched: 6. Germline assignment: CDR1 SGHVS and CDR2 FNYEAQ. This CDR3 has 15 amino acids. DNA of the CDR3: TGTGCCAGCAGCTCCCGGGACAGGGGGGAGAATGAGCAGTTCTTC. Protein sequence: CASSSRDRGENEQFF. Drawing the rest from reference TRBV7-6 and TRBJ2-1, the complete variable domain is GAGVSQSPRYKVTKRGQDVALRCDPISGHVSLYWYRQALGQGPEFLTYFNYEAQQDKSGLPNDRFSAERPEGSISTLTIQRTEQRDSAMYRCASSSRDRGENEQFFGPGTRLTVL.

The rearrangement uses TRBV7-6 and TRBJ2-1; D might be TRBD1 or TRBD2, each matching 6 bases. CDR1 is SGHVS and CDR2 is FNYEAQ in the germline V gene. V lost 5 bases and J lost 4, with 18 bases in between. The CDR3 extends over 16 amino acids. In nucleotides, the CDR3 is TGTGCCAGCAGCAGCGGTCGGGGGCGAAATTACAATGAGCAGTTCTTC. It encodes CASSSGRGRNYNEQFF.

The genes are TRBV29-1 and TRBJ2-1; D gene uncertain. Trimming took off 4 bases at V and 2 bases at J, with 9 bases between the two ends. The V gene's germline CDR1 is SQVTM and CDR2 ANQGSEA. This CDR3 has 13 amino acids. CDR3 in amino acids: CSVVQTPYNEQFF. Written as DNA, the CDR3 is TGCAGCGTTGTTCAGACCCCCTACAATGAGCAGTTCTTC.

The chain links TRBV29-1 to TRBJ2-5; 12 nucleotides agree with TRBD2. CDR1 is SQVTM and CDR2 is ANQGSEA in the germline V gene. J gave up 5 bases and V 3 bases, and 13 bases lay outside the gene matches. This CDR3 region has 17 residues. The CDR3 region has the DNA TGCAGCGTTGACGGTGCTAGCGGGAGGGCCTATGAGGAGACCCAGTACTTC. It specifies CSVDGASGRAYEETQYF. Full variable domain (missing parts from reference TRBV29-1 and TRBJ2-5): SAVISQKPSRDICQRGTSLTIQCQVDSQVTMMFWYRQQPGQSLTLIATANQGSEATYESGFVIDKFPISRPNLTFSTLTVSNMSPEDSSIYLCSVDGASGRAYEETQYFGPGTRLLVL.

This clonotype was picked up a small number of times. The V and J genes are TRBV5-1 and TRBJ2-2, with a weak D call TRBD1 (5 bases). This CDR3 is 16 amino acids long. V lost 0 bases and J 0 bases, leaving 9 bases between the germline ends. Per germline, CDR1 SGHRS and CDR2 YFSETQ. The CDR3 DNA reads as TGCGCCAGCAGCTTGGAACAGGTACCGAACACCGGGGAGCTGTTTTTT. This translates into CASSLEQVPNTGELFF.

This clonotype has more than one count but fewer than ten. The chain combines TRBV12-3 or TRBV12-4 with TRBJ2-5, with D perhaps TRBD2 (5 bases). This CDR3 region has 16 residues. The germline V and J ends were trimmed by 1 base and 1 base, with 13 bases remaining between them. CDR3 in amino acids: CASSLGGTSFQETQYF. The CDR3 nucleotides are TGTGCCAGCAGTTTAGGCGGTACTAGTTTCCAAGAGACCCAGTACTTC.

The V and J genes are TRBV20-1 and TRBJ2-3; D call uncertain. The V gene's germline CDR1 is DFQATT and CDR2 SNEGSKA (reference sequence). The CDR3 consists of 15 residues. Deletions cut 3 bases from V and 0 bases from J, with 13 bases between. Here the CDR3 DNA reads TGCAGTGCTAGCCCACCGTATCTTAGCACAGATACGCAGTATTTT. Amino acids: CSASPPYLSTDTQYF.

This clonotype was found a few times. The chain carries TRBV7-8 and TRBJ1-1; tentatively, D is TRBD1 (5 bases). The length of the CDR3 is 15 residues. CDR1 and CDR2 (germline): SGHVS, FQNEAQ. Trimming cost V 5 bases and J 4 bases, with 17 bases left between them. The CDR3 spells CASSTYLGVSTEAFF. Here the CDR3 DNA reads TGTGCCAGCAGCACTTACTTAGGGGTTAGCACTGAAGCTTTCTTT.

This sequence joins TRBV6-5 and TRBJ1-2; D call uncertain. This CDR3 contains 13 residues. V was cut by 2 bases and J by 4 bases, with 8 bases left in between. From germline, CDR1 is MNHEY and CDR2 SVGAGI. The CDR3 bases are TGTGCCAGCAGTTACGCCAGAGCCTATGGCTACACCTTC. Protein product: CASSYARAYGYTF.